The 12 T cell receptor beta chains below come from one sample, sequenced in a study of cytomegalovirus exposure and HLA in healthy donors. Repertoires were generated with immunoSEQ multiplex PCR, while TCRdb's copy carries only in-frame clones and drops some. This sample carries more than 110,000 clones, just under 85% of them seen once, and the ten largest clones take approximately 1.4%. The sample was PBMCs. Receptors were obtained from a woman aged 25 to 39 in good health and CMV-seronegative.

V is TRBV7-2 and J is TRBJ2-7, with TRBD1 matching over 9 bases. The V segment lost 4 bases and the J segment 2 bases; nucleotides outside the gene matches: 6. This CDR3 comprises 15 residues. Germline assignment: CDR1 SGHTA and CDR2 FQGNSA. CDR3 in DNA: TGTGCCAGCAGCTCCGGACAGGGGAACCCCTACGAGCAGTACTTC. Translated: CASSSGQGNPYEQYF.

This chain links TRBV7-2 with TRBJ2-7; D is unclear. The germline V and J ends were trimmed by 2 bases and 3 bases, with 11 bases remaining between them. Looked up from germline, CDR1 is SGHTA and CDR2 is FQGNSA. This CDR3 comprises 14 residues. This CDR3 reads CASSLKAGYYEQYF. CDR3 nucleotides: TGTGCCAGCAGCTTAAAGGCAGGCTACTACGAGCAGTACTTC.

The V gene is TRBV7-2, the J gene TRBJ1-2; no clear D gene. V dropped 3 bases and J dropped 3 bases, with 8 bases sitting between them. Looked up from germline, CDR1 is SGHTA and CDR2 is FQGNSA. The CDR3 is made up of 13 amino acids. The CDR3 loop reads CASSFTRDYGYTF. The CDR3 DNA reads TGTGCCAGCAGCTTCACTAGAGACTATGGCTACACCTTC.

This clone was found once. CDR3 sequence: CASSLEHTEQFF. As DNA, the CDR3 is TGTGCCAGCAGCTTAGAACACACGGAGCAGTTCTTC. This chain links TRBV7-9 with TRBJ2-1; no clear D. V lost 1 base, J lost 10 bases, and 8 bases lay in between. Looked up from germline, CDR1 is SEHNR and CDR2 is FQNEAQ (reference sequence). There are 12 residues in the CDR3.

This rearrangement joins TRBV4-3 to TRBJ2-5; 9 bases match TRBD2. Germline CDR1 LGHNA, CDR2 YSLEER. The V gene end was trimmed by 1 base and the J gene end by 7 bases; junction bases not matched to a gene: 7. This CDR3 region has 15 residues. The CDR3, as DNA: TGCGCCAGCAGCCAAGTATTGACTAGCGGTTCGACCCAGTACTTC. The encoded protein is CASSQVLTSGSTQYF.

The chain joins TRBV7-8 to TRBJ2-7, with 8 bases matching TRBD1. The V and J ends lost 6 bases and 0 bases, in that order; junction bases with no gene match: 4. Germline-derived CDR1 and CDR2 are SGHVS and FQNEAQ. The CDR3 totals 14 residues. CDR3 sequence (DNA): TGTGCCAGCAGGATGACAGGGGCCTCCTACGAGCAGTACTTC. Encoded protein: CASRMTGASYEQYF.

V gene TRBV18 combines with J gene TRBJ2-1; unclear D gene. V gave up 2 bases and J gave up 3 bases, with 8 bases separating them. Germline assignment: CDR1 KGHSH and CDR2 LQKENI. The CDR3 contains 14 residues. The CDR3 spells CASSPSYSYNEQFF. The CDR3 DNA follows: TGTGCCAGCTCACCATCGTATAGCTACAATGAGCAGTTCTTC.

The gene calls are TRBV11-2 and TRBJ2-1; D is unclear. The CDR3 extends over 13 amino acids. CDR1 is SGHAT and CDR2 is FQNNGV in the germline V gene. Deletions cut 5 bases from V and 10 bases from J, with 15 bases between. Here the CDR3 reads CASSQDPRSEQFF. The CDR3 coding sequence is TGTGCCAGCAGCCAAGACCCCAGGTCAGAGCAGTTCTTC.

CDR3 DNA sequence: TGTGCCAGCAGCAAAACCACAGGCGACCATAATTCACCCCTCCACTTT. Translating it yields CASSKTTGDHNSPLHF. The rearrangement links TRBV7-9 to TRBJ1-6; a weak D match, TRBD1 (5 bases). CDR1 SEHNR and CDR2 FQNEAQ come from the germline V gene (reference sequence). Trimming left V 5 bases short and J 5 bases short, with 16 bases between. The CDR3 runs to 16 residues.

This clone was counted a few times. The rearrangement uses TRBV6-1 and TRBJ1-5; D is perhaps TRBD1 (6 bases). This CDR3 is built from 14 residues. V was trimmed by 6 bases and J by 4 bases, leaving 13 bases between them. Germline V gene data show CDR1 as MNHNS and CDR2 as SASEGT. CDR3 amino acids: CASSYRVGNQPQHF. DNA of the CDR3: TGTGCCAGCAGCTACAGGGTTGGAAATCAGCCCCAGCATTTT.

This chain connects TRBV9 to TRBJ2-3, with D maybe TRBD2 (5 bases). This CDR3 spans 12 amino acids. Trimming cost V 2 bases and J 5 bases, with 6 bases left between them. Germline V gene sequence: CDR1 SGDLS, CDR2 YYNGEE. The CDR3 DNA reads TGTGCCAGCAGCGTGAGCGGAGATACGCAGTATTTT. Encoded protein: CASSVSGDTQYF.

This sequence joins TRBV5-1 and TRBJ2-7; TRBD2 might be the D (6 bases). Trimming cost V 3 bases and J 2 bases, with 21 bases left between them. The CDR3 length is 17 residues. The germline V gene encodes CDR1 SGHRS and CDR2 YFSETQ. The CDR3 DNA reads TGCGCCAGCAGCTCCCCCCATGGGACTGCCAGGCCCTACGAGCAGTACTTC. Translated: CASSSPHGTARPYEQYF.